The entry below gives a single TCR beta chain sequence along with its context. Its antigen remains unidentified. TCRdb processed the 5' RACE reads anew with MiXCR; each CDR3 protein has one entry. The profile covers 750,000 to 950,000 distinct CDR3 sequences, with roughly an eighth appearing a single time and around 1.5% taken by the ten largest. CDR1 is SGHVS, CDR2 FQNEAQ, per germline. V was shortened by 5 bases and J by 0 bases, with 16 bases between the two germline ends. The CDR3 loop spans 17 amino acids. This record comes from a study of identical twins. General study findings and limits: Twins showed weaker excess sharing in their beta out-of-frame sequences. Sequences that were out-of-frame, alpha and twin-shared displayed an excess of low generation probability. Abundant cord blood beta clonotypes carried fewer insertions; memory repertoires showed none.

These sequences were also reported in another study, on yellow fever vaccine responses in identical twins.

Specimen: PBMCs. The receptor comes from a young woman in good health. V gene TRBV7-8 combines with J gene TRBJ1-4; D may be TRBD1 (6 bases). The CDR3 loop is CASSGGGITATNEKLFF. CDR3 nucleotides: TGTGCCAGCAGCGGAGGGGGGATAACTGCAACTAATGAAAAACTGTTTTTT.